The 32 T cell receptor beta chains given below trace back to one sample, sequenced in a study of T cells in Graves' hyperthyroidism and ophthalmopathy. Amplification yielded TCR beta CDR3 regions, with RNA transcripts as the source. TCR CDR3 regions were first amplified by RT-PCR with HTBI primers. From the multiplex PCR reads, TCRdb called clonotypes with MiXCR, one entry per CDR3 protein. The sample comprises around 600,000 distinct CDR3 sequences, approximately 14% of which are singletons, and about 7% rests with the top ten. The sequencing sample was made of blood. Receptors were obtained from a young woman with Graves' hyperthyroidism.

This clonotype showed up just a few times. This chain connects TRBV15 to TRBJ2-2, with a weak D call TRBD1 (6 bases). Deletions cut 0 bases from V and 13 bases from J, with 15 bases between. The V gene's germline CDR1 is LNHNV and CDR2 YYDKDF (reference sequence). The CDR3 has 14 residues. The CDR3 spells CATSRDREPTGLFF. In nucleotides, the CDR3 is TGTGCCACCAGCAGAGATAGGGAACCGACAGGGCTGTTTTTT.

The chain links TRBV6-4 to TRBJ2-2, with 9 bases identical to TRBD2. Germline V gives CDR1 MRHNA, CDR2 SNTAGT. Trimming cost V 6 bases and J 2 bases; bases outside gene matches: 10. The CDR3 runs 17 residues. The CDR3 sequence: CASSGRRTSVNTGELFF. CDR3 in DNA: TGTGCCAGCAGCGGCCGAAGGACTAGCGTAAACACCGGGGAGCTGTTTTTT.

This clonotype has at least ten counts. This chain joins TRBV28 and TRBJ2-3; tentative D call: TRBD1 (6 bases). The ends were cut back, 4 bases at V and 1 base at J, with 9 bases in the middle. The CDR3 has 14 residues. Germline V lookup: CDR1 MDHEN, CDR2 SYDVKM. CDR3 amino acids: CASSSRGGTDTQYF. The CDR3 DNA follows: TGTGCCAGCAGTTCCAGGGGTGGCACAGATACGCAGTATTTT. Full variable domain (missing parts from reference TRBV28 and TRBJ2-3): DVKVTQSSRYLVKRTGEKVFLECVQDMDHENMFWYRQDPGLGLRLIYFSYDVKMKEKGDIPEGYSVSREKKERFSLILESASTNQTSMYLCASSSRGGTDTQYFGPGTRLTVL.

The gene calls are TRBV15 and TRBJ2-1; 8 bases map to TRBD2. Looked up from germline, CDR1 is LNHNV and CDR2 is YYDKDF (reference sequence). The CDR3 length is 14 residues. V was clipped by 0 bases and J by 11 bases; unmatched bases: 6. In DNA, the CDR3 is TGTGCCACCAGCAGAGACACTAGCGGCAAACAGCAGTTCTTC. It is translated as CATSRDTSGKQQFF.

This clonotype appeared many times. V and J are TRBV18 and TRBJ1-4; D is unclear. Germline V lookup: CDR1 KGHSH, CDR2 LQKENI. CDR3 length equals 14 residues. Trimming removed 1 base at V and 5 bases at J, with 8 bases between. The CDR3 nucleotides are TGTGCCAGCTCACCACGGGGAGACAATGAAAAACTGTTTTTT. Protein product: CASSPRGDNEKLFF.

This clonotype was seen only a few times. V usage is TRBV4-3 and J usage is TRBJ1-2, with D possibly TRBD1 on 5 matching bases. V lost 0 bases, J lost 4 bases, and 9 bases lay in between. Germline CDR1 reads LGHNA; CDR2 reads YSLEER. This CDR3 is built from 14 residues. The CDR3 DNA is TGCGCCAGCAGCCAAGATGGGGCCCGCTATGGCTACACCTTC. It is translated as CASSQDGARYGYTF.

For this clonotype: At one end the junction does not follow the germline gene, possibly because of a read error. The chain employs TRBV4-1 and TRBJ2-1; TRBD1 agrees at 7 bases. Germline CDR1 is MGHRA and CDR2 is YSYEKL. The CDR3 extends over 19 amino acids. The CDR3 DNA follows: TGTGCCAGCAGCCAAGATCAAGGGGGCGGATTTCACTCCTACAATGAGCAGTTCTTC. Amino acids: CASSQDQGGGFHSYNEQFF.

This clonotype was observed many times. Here the CDR3 DNA reads TGTGCCAGCAGCGCGGGCCGTCCGTTTACGCAGTATTTT. Protein sequence: CASSAGRPFTQYF. The chain recombines TRBV11-1 with TRBJ2-3; maybe TRBD2 (5 bases). Germline V gene data show CDR1 as SGHAT and CDR2 as FQDESV (reference sequence). The CDR3 spans 13 residues. V was clipped by 5 bases and J by 8 bases, with 14 bases between them.

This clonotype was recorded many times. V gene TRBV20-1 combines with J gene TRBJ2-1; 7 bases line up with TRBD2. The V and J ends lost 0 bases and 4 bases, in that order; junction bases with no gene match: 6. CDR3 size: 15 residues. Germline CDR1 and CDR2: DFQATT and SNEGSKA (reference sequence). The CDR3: CSARDTGGWYNEQFF. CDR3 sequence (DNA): TGCAGTGCTAGAGATACGGGGGGTTGGTACAATGAGCAGTTCTTC.

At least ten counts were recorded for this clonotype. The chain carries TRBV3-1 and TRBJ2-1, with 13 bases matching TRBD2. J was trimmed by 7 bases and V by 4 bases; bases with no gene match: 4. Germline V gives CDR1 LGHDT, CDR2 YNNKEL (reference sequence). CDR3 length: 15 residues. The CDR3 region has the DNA TGTGCCAGCAGCCCACTAGCGGGAGGGTTAAATGAGCAGTTCTTC. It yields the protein CASSPLAGGLNEQFF.

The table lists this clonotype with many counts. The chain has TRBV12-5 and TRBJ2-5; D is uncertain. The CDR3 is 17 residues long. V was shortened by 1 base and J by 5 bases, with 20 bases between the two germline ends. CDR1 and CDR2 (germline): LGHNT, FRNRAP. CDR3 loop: CASGLELRRTVGETQYF. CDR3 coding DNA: TGTGCTAGTGGTTTGGAACTCAGGCGGACCGTGGGGGAGACCCAGTACTTC.

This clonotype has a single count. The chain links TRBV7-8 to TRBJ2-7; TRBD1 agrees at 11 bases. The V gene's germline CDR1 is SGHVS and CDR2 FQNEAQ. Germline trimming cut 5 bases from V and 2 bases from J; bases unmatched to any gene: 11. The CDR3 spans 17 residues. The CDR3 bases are TGTGCCAGCAGCCCCTGGACAGGGGGCCGTATCACCTACGAGCAGTACTTC. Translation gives CASSPWTGGRITYEQYF.

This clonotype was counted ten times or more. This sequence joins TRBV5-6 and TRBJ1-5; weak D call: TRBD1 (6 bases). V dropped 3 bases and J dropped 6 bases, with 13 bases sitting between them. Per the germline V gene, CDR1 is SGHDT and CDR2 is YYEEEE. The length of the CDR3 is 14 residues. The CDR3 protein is CASSSRQDVQPQHF. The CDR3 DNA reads TGTGCCAGCAGCTCACGACAGGATGTTCAGCCCCAGCATTTT.

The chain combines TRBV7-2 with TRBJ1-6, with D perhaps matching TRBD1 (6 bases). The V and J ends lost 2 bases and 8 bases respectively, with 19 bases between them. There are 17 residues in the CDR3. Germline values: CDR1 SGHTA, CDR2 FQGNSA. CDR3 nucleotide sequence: TGTGCCAGCAGCTTACCAGGGGTGTGGATGGGGGATTCACCCCTCCACTTT. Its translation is CASSLPGVWMGDSPLHF.

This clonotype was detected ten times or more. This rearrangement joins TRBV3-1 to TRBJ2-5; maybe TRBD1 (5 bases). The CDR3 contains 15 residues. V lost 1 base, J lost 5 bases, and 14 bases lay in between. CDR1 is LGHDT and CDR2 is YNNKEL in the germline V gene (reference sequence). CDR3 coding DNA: TGTGCCAGCAGCCAAGGCCTGACAGTTAAGGAGACCCAGTACTTC. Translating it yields CASSQGLTVKETQYF.

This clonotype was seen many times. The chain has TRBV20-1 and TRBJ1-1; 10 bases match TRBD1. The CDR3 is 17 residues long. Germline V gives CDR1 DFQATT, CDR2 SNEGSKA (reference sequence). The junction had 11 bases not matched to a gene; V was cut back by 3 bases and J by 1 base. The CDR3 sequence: CSARGAGQGTANTEAFF. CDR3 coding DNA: TGCAGTGCTAGGGGTGCGGGACAGGGGACGGCGAACACTGAAGCTTTCTTT.

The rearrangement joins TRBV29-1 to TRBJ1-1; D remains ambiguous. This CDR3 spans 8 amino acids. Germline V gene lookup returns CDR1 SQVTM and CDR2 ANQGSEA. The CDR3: CSHTEAFF. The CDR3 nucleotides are TGCAGTCACACTGAAGCTTTCTTT. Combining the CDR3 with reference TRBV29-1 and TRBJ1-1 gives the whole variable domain SAVISQKPSRDICQRGTSLTIQCQVDSQVTMMFWYRQQPGQSLTLIATANQGSEATYESGFVIDKFPISRPNLTFSTLTVSNMSPEDSSIYLCSHTEAFFGQGTRLTVV.

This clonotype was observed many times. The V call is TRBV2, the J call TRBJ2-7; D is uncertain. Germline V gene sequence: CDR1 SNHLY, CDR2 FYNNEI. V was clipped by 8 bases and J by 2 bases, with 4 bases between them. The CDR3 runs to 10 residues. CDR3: CASGTYEQYF. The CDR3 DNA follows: TGTGCCAGCGGAACCTACGAGCAGTACTTC.

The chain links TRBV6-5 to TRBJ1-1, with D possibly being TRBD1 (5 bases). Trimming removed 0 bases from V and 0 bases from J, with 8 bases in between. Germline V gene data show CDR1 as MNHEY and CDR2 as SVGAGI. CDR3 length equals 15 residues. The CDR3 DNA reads TGTGCCAGCAGTTACTCCTTCAGGGTGAACACTGAAGCTTTCTTT. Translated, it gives CASSYSFRVNTEAFF.

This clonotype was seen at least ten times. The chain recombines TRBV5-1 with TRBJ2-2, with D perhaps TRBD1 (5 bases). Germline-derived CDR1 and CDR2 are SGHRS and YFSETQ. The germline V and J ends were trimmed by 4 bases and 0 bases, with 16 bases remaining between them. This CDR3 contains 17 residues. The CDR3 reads CASSPSMFRANTGELFF. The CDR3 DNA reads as TGCGCCAGCAGCCCCAGCATGTTCAGGGCGAACACCGGGGAGCTGTTTTTT.

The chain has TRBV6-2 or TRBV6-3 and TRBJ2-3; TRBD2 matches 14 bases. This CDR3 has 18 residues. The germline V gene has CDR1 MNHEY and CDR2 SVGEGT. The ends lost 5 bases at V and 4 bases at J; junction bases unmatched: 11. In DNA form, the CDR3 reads TGTGCCAGCAGTAAACTACCGGGACTAGCGGGAGACGCAGATACGCAGTATTTT. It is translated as CASSKLPGLAGDADTQYF.

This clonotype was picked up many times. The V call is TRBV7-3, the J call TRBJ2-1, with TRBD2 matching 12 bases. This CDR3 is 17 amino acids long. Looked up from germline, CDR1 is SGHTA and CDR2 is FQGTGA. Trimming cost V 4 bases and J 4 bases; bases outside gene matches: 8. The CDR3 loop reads CASSSPVTSGSYNEQFF. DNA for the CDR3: TGTGCCAGCAGCTCCCCAGTGACTAGCGGGAGTTACAATGAGCAGTTCTTC.

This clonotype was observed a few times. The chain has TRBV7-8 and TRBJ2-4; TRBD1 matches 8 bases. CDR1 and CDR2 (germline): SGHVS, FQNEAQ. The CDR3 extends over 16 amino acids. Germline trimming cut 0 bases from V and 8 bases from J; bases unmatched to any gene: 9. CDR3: CASSLARTGFMDIQYF. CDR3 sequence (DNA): TGTGCCAGCAGCTTAGCACGGACAGGGTTTATGGACATTCAGTACTTC.

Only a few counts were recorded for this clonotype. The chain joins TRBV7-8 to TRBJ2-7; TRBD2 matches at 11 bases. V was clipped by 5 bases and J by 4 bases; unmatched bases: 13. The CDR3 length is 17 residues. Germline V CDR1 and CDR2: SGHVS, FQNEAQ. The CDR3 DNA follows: TGTGCCAGCAGCCAAGCCGCCCTAGCGGGAGGAGGGTACGAGCAGTACTTC. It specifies CASSQAALAGGGYEQYF.

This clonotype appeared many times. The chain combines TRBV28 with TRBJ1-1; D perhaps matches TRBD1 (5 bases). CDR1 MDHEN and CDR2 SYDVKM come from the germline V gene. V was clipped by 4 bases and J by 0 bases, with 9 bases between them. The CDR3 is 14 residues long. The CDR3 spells CASSSPGLNTEAFF. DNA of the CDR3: TGTGCCAGCAGTTCACCGGGACTGAACACTGAAGCTTTCTTT.

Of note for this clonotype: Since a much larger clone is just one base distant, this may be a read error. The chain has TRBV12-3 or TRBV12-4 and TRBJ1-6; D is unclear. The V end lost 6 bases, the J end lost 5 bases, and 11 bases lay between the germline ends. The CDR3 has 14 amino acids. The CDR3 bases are TGTGCCAGCAGCTCCCGGACCGATAATTCACCCCTCCACTTT. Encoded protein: CASSSRTDNSPLHF.

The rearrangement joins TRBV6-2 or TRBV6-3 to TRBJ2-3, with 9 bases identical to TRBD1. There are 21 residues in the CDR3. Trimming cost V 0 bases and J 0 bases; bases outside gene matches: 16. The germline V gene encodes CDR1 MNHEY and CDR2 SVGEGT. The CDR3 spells CASSYSRTGARTPKSTDTQYF. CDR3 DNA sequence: TGTGCCAGCAGTTACTCAAGGACAGGGGCGAGAACACCCAAAAGCACAGATACGCAGTATTTT.

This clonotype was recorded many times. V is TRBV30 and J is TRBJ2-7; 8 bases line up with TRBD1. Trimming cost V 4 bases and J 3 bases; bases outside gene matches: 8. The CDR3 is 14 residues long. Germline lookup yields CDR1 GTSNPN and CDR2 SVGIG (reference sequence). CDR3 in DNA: TGTGCCTGGATTTCGTCAGGGGGCCTCTACGAGCAGTACTTC. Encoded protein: CAWISSGGLYEQYF.

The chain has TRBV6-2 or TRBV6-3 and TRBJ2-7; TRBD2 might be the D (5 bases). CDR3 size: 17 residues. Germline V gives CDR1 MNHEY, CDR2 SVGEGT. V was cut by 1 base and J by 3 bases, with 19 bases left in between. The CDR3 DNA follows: TGTGCCAGCAGTTACTTGCCGTCGGGGTTATCCCTCTACGAGCAGTACTTC. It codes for CASSYLPSGLSLYEQYF.

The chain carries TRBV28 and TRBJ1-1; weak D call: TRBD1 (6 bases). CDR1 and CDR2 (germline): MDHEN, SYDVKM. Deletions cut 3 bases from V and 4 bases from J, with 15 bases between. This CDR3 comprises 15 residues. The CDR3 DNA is TGTGCCAGCAGTTTTAGCCGGGGGCTTAGCACTGAAGCTTTCTTT. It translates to CASSFSRGLSTEAFF.

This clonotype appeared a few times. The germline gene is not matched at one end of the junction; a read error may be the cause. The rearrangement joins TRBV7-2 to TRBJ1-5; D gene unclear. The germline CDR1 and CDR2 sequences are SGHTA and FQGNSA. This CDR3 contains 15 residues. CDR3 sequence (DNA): TGCGCCAGCAGCCAAGACCGACTCAGCAATCAGCCCCAGCATTTT. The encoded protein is CASSQDRLSNQPQHF.

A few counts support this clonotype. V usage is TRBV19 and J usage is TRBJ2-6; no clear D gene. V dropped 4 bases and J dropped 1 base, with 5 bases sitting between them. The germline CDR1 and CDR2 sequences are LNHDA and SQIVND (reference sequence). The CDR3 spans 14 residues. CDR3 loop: CASSKGSGANVLTF. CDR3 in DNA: TGTGCCAGTAGTAAAGGGTCTGGGGCCAACGTCCTGACTTTC.